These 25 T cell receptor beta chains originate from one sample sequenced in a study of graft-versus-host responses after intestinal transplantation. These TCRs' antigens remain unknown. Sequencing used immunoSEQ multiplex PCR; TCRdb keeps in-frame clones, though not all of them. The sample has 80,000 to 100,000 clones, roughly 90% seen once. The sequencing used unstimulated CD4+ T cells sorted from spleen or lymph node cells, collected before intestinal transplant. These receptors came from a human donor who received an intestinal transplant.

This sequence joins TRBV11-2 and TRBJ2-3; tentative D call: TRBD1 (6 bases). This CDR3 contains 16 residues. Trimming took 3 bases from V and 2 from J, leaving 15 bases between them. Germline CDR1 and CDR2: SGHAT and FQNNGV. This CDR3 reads CASSFHRVANTDTQYF. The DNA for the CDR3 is TGTGCCAGCAGCTTTCACAGGGTCGCTAACACAGATACGCAGTATTTT.

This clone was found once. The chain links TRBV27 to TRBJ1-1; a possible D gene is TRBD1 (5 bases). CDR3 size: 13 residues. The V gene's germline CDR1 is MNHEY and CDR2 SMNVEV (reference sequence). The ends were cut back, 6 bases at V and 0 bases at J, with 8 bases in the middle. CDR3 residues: CASRLTVNTEAFF. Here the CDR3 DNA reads TGTGCCAGCAGGCTGACAGTGAACACTGAAGCTTTCTTT.

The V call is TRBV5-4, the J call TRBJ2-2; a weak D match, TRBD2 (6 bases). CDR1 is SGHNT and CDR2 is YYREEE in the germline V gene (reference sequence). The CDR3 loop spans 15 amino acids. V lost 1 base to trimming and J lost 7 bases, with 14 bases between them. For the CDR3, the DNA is TGTGCCAGCAGCTTGTGGGGTCGGGGAGGCGGGGAGCTGTTTTTT. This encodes CASSLWGRGGGELFF.

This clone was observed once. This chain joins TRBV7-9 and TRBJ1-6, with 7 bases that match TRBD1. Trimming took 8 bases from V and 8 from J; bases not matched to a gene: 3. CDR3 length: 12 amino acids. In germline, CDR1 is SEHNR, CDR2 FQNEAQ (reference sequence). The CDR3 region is CASGQGDSPLHF. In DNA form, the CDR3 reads TGTGCCAGCGGCCAGGGGGATTCACCCCTCCACTTT.

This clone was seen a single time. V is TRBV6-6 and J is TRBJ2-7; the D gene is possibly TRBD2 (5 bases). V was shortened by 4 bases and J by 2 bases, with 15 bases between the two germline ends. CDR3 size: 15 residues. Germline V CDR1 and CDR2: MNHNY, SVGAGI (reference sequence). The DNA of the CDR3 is TGTGCCAGCAGTTCCATGATAGCGACGACCTACGAGCAGTACTTC. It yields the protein CASSSMIATTYEQYF.

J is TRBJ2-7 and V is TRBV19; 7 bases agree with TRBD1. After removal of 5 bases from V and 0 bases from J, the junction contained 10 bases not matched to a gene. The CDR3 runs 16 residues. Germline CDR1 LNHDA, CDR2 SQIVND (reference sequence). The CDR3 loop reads CASSQGQAPPSYEQYF. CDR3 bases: TGTGCCAGTAGTCAAGGACAGGCGCCCCCCTCCTACGAGCAGTACTTC.

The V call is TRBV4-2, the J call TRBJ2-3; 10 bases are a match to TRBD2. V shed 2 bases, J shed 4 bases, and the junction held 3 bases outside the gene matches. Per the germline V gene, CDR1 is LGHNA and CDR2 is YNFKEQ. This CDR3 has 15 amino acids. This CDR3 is CASSQRAGGPDTQYF. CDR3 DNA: TGTGCCAGCAGCCAACGAGCGGGGGGGCCAGATACGCAGTATTTT.

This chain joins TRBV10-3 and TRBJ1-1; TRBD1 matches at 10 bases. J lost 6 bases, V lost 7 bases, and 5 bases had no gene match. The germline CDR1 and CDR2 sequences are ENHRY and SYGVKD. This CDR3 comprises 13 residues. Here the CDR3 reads CAIKPGQGSEAFF. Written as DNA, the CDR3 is TGTGCCATCAAACCGGGACAGGGGTCTGAAGCTTTCTTT.

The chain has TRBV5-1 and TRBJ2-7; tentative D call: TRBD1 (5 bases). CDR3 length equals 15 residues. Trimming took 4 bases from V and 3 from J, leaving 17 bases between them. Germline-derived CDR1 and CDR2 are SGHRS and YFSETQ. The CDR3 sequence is CASSPTAGLVYEQYF. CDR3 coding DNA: TGCGCCAGCAGCCCGACAGCCGGTTTGGTCTACGAGCAGTACTTC.

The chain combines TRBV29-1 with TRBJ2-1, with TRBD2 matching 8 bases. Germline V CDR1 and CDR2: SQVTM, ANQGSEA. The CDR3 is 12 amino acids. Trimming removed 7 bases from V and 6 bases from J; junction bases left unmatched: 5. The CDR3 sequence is CSARLAPNEQFF. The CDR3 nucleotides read TGCAGCGCGAGACTAGCGCCCAATGAGCAGTTCTTC.

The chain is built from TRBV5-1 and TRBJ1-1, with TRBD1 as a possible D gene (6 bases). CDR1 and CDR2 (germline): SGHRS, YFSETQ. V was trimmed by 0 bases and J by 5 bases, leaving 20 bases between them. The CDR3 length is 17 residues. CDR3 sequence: CASSLVAGALIGTEAFF. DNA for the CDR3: TGCGCCAGCAGCTTGGTGGCGGGGGCGCTTATAGGGACTGAAGCTTTCTTT.

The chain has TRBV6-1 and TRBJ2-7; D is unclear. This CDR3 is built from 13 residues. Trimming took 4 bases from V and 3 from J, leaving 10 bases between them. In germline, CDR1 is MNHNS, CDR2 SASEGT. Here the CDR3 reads CASSVALDYEQYF. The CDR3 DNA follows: TGTGCCAGCAGTGTGGCGCTAGACTACGAGCAGTACTTC.

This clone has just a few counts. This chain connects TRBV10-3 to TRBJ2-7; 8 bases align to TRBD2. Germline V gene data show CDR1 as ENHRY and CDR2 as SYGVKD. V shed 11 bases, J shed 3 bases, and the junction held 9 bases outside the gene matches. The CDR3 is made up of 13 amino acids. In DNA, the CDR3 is TGTGCCGCCGGGGAGCGGGAGAGCTACGAGCAGTACTTC. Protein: CAAGERESYEQYF.

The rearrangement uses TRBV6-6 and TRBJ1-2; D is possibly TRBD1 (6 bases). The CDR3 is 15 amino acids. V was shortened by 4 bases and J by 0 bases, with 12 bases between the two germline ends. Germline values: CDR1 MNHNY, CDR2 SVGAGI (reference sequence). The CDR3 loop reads CASSSRTETNYGYTF. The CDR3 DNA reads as TGTGCCAGCAGTTCCCGGACAGAGACTAACTATGGCTACACCTTC.

For the CDR3, the DNA is TGTGCCAGCAACCCGGGTATGGAGACCGGGGAGCTGTTTTTT. This translates into CASNPGMETGELFF. This chain links TRBV6-1 with TRBJ2-2; no firm D call. Trimming pared 7 bases from V and 5 bases from J, leaving 14 bases between. The CDR3 has 14 amino acids. Per germline, CDR1 MNHNS and CDR2 SASEGT.

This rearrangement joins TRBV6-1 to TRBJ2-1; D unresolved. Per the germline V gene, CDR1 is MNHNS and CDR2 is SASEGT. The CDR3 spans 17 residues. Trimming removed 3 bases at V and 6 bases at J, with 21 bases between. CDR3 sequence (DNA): TGTGCCAGCAGTGATGAGGTCGGTGGCCTGATACGCAATGAGCAGTTCTTC. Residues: CASSDEVGGLIRNEQFF.

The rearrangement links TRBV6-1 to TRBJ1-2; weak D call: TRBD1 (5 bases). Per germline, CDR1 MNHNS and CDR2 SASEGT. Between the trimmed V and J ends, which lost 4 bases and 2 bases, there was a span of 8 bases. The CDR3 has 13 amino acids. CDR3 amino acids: CASSVEGNYGYTF. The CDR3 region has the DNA TGTGCCAGCAGTGTGGAGGGGAACTATGGCTACACCTTC.

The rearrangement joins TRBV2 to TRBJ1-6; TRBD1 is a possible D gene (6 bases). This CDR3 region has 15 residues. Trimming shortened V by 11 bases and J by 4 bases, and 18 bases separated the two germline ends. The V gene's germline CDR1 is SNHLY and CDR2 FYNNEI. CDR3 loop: CAGAQTGPYNSPLHF. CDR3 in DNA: TGTGCCGGGGCGCAGACAGGTCCTTATAATTCACCCCTCCACTTT.

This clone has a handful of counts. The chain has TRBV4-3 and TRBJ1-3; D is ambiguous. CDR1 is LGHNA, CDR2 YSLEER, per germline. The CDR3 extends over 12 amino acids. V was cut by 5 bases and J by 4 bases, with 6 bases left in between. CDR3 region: CASSSGGNTIYF. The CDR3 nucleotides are TGCGCCAGCAGCTCCGGGGGAAACACCATATATTTT.

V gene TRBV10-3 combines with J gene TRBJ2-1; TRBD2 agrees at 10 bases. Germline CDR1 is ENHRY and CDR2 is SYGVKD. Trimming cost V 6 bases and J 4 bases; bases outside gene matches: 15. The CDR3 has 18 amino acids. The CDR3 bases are TGTGCCATCAGAGACATAGCGGGGGGTCTCGTTTTTTACAATGAGCAGTTCTTC. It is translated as CAIRDIAGGLVFYNEQFF.

CDR3 coding DNA: TGTGCCAGCAGTCCGTATGGAAACACCATATATTTT. The encoded protein is CASSPYGNTIYF. The chain recombines TRBV28 with TRBJ1-3, with no clear D. Germline assignment: CDR1 MDHEN and CDR2 SYDVKM. V was cut by 5 bases and J by 3 bases, with 5 bases left in between. This CDR3 region has 12 residues.

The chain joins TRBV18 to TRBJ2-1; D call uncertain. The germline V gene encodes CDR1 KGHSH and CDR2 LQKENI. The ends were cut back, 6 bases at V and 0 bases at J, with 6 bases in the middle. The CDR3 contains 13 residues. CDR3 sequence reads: CASSPFSYNEQFF. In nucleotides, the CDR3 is TGTGCCAGCTCTCCCTTCTCCTACAATGAGCAGTTCTTC.

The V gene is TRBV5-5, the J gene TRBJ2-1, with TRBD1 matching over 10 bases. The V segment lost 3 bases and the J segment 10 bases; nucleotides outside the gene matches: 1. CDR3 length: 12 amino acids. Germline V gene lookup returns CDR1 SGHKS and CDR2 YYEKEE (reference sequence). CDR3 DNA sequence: TGTGCCAGCAGCTGGGACAGGGGAGAGCAGTTCTTC. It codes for CASSWDRGEQFF.

In nucleotides, the CDR3 is TGCGCCAGCAGCACCTACCCCAAAAGGCGGGACAGGGGTCCCACAGATACGCAGTATTTT. It translates to CASSTYPKRRDRGPTDTQYF. The rearrangement uses TRBV4-1 and TRBJ2-3, with 10 bases lining up with TRBD1. This CDR3 spans 20 amino acids. Germline CDR1 MGHRA, CDR2 YSYEKL. Trimming cost V 5 bases and J 2 bases; bases outside gene matches: 19.

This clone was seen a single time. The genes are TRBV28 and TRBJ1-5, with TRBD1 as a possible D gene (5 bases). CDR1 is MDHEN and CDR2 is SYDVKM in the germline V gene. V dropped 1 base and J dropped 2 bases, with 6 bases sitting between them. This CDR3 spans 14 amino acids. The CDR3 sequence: CASSLLGGNQPQHF. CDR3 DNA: TGTGCCAGCAGTTTATTAGGGGGCAATCAGCCCCAGCATTTT.